The TCR beta chain described here comes from a study of OX40 agonist ivuxolimab in advanced cancers. Trimming cost V 2 bases and J 5 bases, with 9 bases left between them. CDR3 size: 14 residues. The V gene's germline CDR1 is MNHEY and CDR2 SVGAGI. Here immunoSEQ multiplex PCR was the method, and the copy in TCRdb shows in-frame clones only, minus some. The table lists fewer than 25,000 clones, 80% to 90% of them singletons. The V and J genes are TRBV6-5 and TRBJ2-2; D is unresolved. This sample comprised CD4+ or CD8+ T cells sorted from blood, obtained in a trial of the OX40 agonist ivuxolimab. The TCR comes from an adult with an advanced solid tumor such as melanoma, head and neck, liver or kidney cancer. The CDR3 nucleotides are TGTGCCAGCAGTTACGGTATCGGGACCGGGGAGCTGTTTTTT. Amino acids: CASSYGIGTGELFF.